Following are 12 T cell receptor beta chains from one sample sequenced in a study of long-term antiretroviral therapy in people with HIV. Version v3.0 of the immunoSEQ assay was performed at survey level. Generated by immunoSEQ multiplex PCR, the TCRdb table keeps only in-frame clones and is missing some. The repertoire holds 25,000 to 35,000 clones, with 75% to 95% as singletons. The sample consisted of unsorted PBMCs, taken about 5.2 years after starting antiretroviral therapy. The receptor source for this set is a woman between 40 and 50 years old with HIV.

The rearrangement links TRBV4-1 to TRBJ2-1; a possible D gene is TRBD1 (5 bases). Looked up from germline, CDR1 is MGHRA and CDR2 is YSYEKL. The CDR3 runs to 13 residues. V was trimmed by 4 bases and J by 4 bases, leaving 8 bases between them. The CDR3 DNA sequence: TGCGCCAGCAGCCCTGACAGATACAATGAGCAGTTCTTC. It is translated as CASSPDRYNEQFF.

The genes are TRBV23-1 and TRBJ2-7, with TRBD1 identical over 9 bases. TRBV23-1 is an ORF; its function is uncertain. The J segment lost 0 bases and the V segment lost 3 bases, leaving 3 bases of the junction unmatched. CDR3 size: 15 residues. CDR3 residues: CASSHRDRDSYEQYF. The DNA for the CDR3 is TGCGCCAGCAGTCACCGGGACAGGGACTCCTACGAGCAGTACTTC.

CDR3 residues: CASSFGNGGVSEQFF. The CDR3 bases are TGCGCCAGCAGCTTCGGAAACGGGGGGGTGAGTGAGCAGTTCTTC. This chain links TRBV5-1 with TRBJ2-1, with TRBD2 identical over 8 bases. Unmatched junction bases numbered 10, after V lost 2 bases and J lost 9 bases. Germline V lookup: CDR1 SGHRS, CDR2 YFSETQ. CDR3 length equals 15 residues. The complete variable domain, with remaining parts taken from reference TRBV5-1 and TRBJ2-1, reads KAGVTQTPRYLIKTRGQQVTLSCSPISGHRSVSWYQQTPGQGLQFLFEYFSETQRNKGNFPGRFSGRQFSNSRSEMNVSTLELGDSALYLCASSFGNGGVSEQFFGPGTRLTVL.

V usage is TRBV14 and J usage is TRBJ1-1, with D perhaps matching TRBD1 (6 bases). This CDR3 has 13 amino acids. Germline CDR1 and CDR2: SGHDN and FVKESK. V gave up 3 bases and J gave up 1 base, with 6 bases separating them. The DNA for the CDR3 is TGTGCCAGCAGCCAGGACAGGAACACTGAAGCTTTCTTT. Encoded protein: CASSQDRNTEAFF.

The genes are TRBV2 and TRBJ2-3; a weak D match, TRBD2 (6 bases). Per germline, CDR1 SNHLY and CDR2 FYNNEI. V was cut by 2 bases and J by 5 bases, with 20 bases left in between. The CDR3 consists of 17 residues. DNA for the CDR3: TGTGCCAGCAGTGAACGGTCTAGCGCCAGCATTTTAGATACGCAGTATTTT. Translated, it gives CASSERSSASILDTQYF.

The rearrangement uses TRBV7-2 and TRBJ2-7; TRBD2 might be the D (5 bases). Germline CDR1 and CDR2: SGHTA and FQGNSA. The V end lost 5 bases, the J end lost 3 bases, and 11 bases lay between the germline ends. The CDR3 has 13 residues. This chain's CDR3 is CASSLGGDYEQYF. CDR3 nucleotide sequence: TGTGCCAGCAGCCTTGGAGGTGACTACGAGCAGTACTTC.

The J gene is TRBJ1-6, the V gene TRBV2, with 9 nucleotides matching TRBD1. The ends lost 4 bases at V and 12 bases at J; junction bases unmatched: 4. CDR1 is SNHLY and CDR2 is FYNNEI in the germline V gene. The CDR3 spans 13 residues. CDR3 loop: CASSGTGDLPLHF. The CDR3 bases are TGTGCCAGCAGTGGGACAGGGGATCTACCCCTCCACTTT.

J is TRBJ2-7 and V is TRBV2; D call uncertain. This CDR3 is built from 13 residues. V was cut by 7 bases and J by 0 bases, with 10 bases left in between. The V gene's germline CDR1 is SNHLY and CDR2 FYNNEI. CDR3 bases: TGTGCCAGCACTGTCGAGAGCTCCTACGAGCAGTACTTC. Translating gives CASTVESSYEQYF.

This sequence joins TRBV9 and TRBJ2-3, with no clear D. Looked up from germline, CDR1 is SGDLS and CDR2 is YYNGEE. V lost 0 bases and J lost 6, with 8 bases in between. This CDR3 contains 13 residues. CDR3 region: CASSVVGSDTQYF. In DNA form, the CDR3 reads TGTGCCAGCAGCGTAGTAGGATCGGATACGCAGTATTTT.

The chain carries TRBV2 and TRBJ1-5; D is undetermined. CDR1 and CDR2 (germline): SNHLY, FYNNEI. The CDR3 loop spans 13 amino acids. V lost 6 bases and J lost 3, with 9 bases in between. As DNA, the CDR3 is TGTGCCAGCAGCCCCCAGGACAATCAGCCCCAGCATTTT. Encoded protein: CASSPQDNQPQHF.

The rearrangement uses TRBV6-4 and TRBJ2-3; D possibly corresponds to TRBD2 (5 bases). CDR1 and CDR2 (germline): MRHNA, SNTAGT. Trimming took 0 bases from V and 2 from J, leaving 9 bases between them. CDR3 size: 15 residues. The CDR3 DNA sequence: TGTGCCAGCAGTGACTCGAGGACTTTCACAGATACGCAGTATTTT. It specifies CASSDSRTFTDTQYF.

The chain recombines TRBV5-1 with TRBJ1-1; 9 bases align to TRBD1. The ends lost 4 bases at V and 6 bases at J; junction bases unmatched: 10. The CDR3 is 15 residues long. Germline assignment: CDR1 SGHRS and CDR2 YFSETQ. CDR3 in DNA: TGCGCCAGCAGCACCACACAGGGGGCTACCGCTGAAGCTTTCTTT. Its translation: CASSTTQGATAEAFF.